This T cell receptor beta chain was recovered during a study of T cells in Graves' hyperthyroidism and ophthalmopathy. The source material, RNA transcripts, was used to amplify TCR beta CDR3 regions. A first-round RT-PCR of the TCR CDR3 used the HTBI primer set. TCRdb re-called the multiplex PCR reads through MiXCR, storing one row per CDR3 protein. The table shows over 300,000 distinct CDR3 sequences, with roughly 15% occurring only once. General study findings and limits: The model made its ophthalmopathy prediction, and onset followed a median 6.5 months later.

Details on this clonotype: The antigen is unknown.

Source material: blood. The receptor's source is a woman aged 35 to 49 with Graves' ophthalmopathy.

As DNA, the CDR3 is TGTGCCAGCAGTGTGGACACAACGAACACCGGGGAGCTGTTTTTT. Amino acid sequence: CASSVDTTNTGELFF. The genes are TRBV2 and TRBJ2-2; tentative D call: TRBD1 (5 bases). Germline loops: CDR1 SNHLY, CDR2 FYNNEI. Between the trimmed V and J ends, which lost 4 bases and 0 bases, there was a span of 9 bases. The CDR3 is made up of 15 amino acids.